This passage covers 26 T cell receptor beta chains from one sample sequenced in a study of PD-L1 blockade in urothelial cancer. The time point denotes: pretreatment peripheral blood. Data came from immunoSEQ multiplex PCR; TCRdb stores just in-frame clones and leaves some out. The table shows under 70,000 clones, with more than 80% occurring only once. The material sequenced was PBMCs, taken around atezolizumab (anti-PD-L1) treatment. The origin of the receptors is a man in his 70s with urothelial cancer.

Of note for this clone: In the same sample, other DNA sequences code for this CDR3. Here the CDR3 DNA reads TGTGCCAGCAGCTCAGGACTAGCTCCAAGCCAAGAGACCCAGTACTTC. It translates to CASSSGLAPSQETQYF. The rearrangement links TRBV7-9 to TRBJ2-5, with 8 bases that match TRBD2. CDR1 and CDR2 (germline): SEHNR, FQNEAQ (reference sequence). The CDR3 totals 16 residues. J was trimmed by 1 base and V by 4 bases; bases with no gene match: 8.

As DNA, the CDR3 is TGCGCCATCGCCCCGGGGAACTATGGCTACACCTTC. Protein: CAIAPGNYGYTF. The chain links TRBV10-1 to TRBJ1-2, with D unclear. Germline-derived CDR1 and CDR2 are WNHNN and SYGVQD (reference sequence). The CDR3 has 12 amino acids. Trimming shortened V by 10 bases and J by 2 bases, and 11 bases separated the two germline ends.

The chain employs TRBV28 and TRBJ1-1; 7 bases align to TRBD1. Unmatched junction bases numbered 22, after V lost 7 bases and J lost 11 bases. This CDR3 has 16 amino acids. Looked up from germline, CDR1 is MDHEN and CDR2 is SYDVKM. The CDR3 is CASTSAGTDFLLRAFF. The CDR3 DNA follows: TGTGCCAGCACCTCGGCCGGGACAGACTTTCTTCTAAGGGCTTTCTTT. Full variable domain (missing parts from reference TRBV28 and TRBJ1-1): DVKVTQSSRYLVKRTGEKVFLECVQDMDHENMFWYRQDPGLGLRLIYFSYDVKMKEKGDIPEGYSVSREKKERFSLILESASTNQTSMYLCASTSAGTDFLLRAFFGQGTRLTVV.

This clone was seen a handful of times. The rearrangement uses TRBV27 and TRBJ2-2; 8 bases line up with TRBD2. After removal of 6 bases from V and 5 bases from J, the junction contained 8 bases not matched to a gene. From germline, CDR1 is MNHEY and CDR2 SMNVEV (reference sequence). This CDR3 comprises 15 residues. CDR3 in amino acids: CASRPGTRTTGELFF. The DNA of the CDR3 is TGTGCCAGCAGGCCCGGGACTAGGACAACCGGGGAGCTGTTTTTT.

The V call is TRBV5-1, the J call TRBJ2-2; 7 bases match TRBD2. Germline V gene data show CDR1 as SGHRS and CDR2 as YFSETQ. The J segment lost 3 bases and the V segment lost 5 bases, leaving 10 bases of the junction unmatched. The CDR3 consists of 16 residues. The CDR3 coding sequence is TGCGCCAGCAGAACCAGAGGGGAGGGCTACACCGGGGAGCTGTTTTTT. Translating gives CASRTRGEGYTGELFF.

The rearrangement uses TRBV5-1 and TRBJ2-3; possible D gene TRBD1, 6 bases. From germline, CDR1 is SGHRS and CDR2 YFSETQ. V was trimmed by 1 base and J by 5 bases, leaving 14 bases between them. This CDR3 comprises 15 residues. CDR3 sequence: CASSLSWGQEDTQYF. CDR3 sequence (DNA): TGCGCCAGCAGCTTGAGTTGGGGGCAAGAAGATACGCAGTATTTT. The variable domain in full, with the rest retrieved from reference TRBV5-1 and TRBJ2-3, is KAGVTQTPRYLIKTRGQQVTLSCSPISGHRSVSWYQQTPGQGLQFLFEYFSETQRNKGNFPGRFSGRQFSNSRSEMNVSTLELGDSALYLCASSLSWGQEDTQYFGPGTRLTVL.

This clone was observed a few times. The chain uses TRBV10-1 and TRBJ2-1; 7 bases line up with TRBD2. With 9 bases clipped from V and 5 bases from J, the junction kept 13 bases outside the gene matches. The V gene's germline CDR1 is WNHNN and CDR2 SYGVQD (reference sequence). The length of the CDR3 is 15 residues. CDR3 in amino acids: CASSSGGHKDNEQFF. CDR3 in DNA: TGCGCCAGTTCCTCGGGAGGCCACAAGGACAATGAGCAGTTCTTC.

The DNA of the CDR3 is TGCAGCGCCTCAAGCGGGGTTCACTACAATGAGCAGTTCTTC. It specifies CSASSGVHYNEQFF. V gene TRBV29-1 combines with J gene TRBJ2-1; 7 nucleotides line up with TRBD2. CDR1 SQVTM and CDR2 ANQGSEA come from the germline V gene. Unmatched junction bases numbered 9, after V lost 7 bases and J lost 3 bases. The CDR3 consists of 14 residues.

The J gene is TRBJ2-2, the V gene TRBV7-6; a weak D match, TRBD2 (5 bases). From germline, CDR1 is SGHVS and CDR2 FNYEAQ. V lost 1 base to trimming and J lost 2 bases, with 11 bases between them. The CDR3 length is 16 residues. CDR3 residues: CASSLGVARNTGELFF. DNA of the CDR3: TGTGCCAGCAGCTTAGGGGTAGCGAGAAACACCGGGGAGCTGTTTTTT.

This rearrangement joins TRBV19 to TRBJ2-3; the match to TRBD2 covers 11 bases. The V gene's germline CDR1 is LNHDA and CDR2 SQIVND (reference sequence). Germline trimming cut 3 bases from V and 0 bases from J; bases unmatched to any gene: 11. The CDR3 totals 19 residues. CDR3: CASSMTGTGLAASTDTQYF. CDR3 in DNA: TGTGCCAGTAGTATGACGGGTACGGGACTAGCGGCTAGCACAGATACGCAGTATTTT.

V usage is TRBV5-6 and J usage is TRBJ2-3; no clear D. The V end was cut by 0 bases, the J end by 6 bases, with 5 bases between. The CDR3 contains 12 residues. The V gene's germline CDR1 is SGHDT and CDR2 YYEEEE. The CDR3 nucleotides are TGTGCCAGCAGCTTGGACGGGGATACGCAGTATTTT. It yields the protein CASSLDGDTQYF.

The gene calls are TRBV7-2 and TRBJ2-7, with D maybe TRBD2 (5 bases). This CDR3 region has 14 residues. Trimming stripped 5 bases from V and 6 bases from J, with 17 bases between. Germline CDR1 SGHTA, CDR2 FQGNSA. CDR3 DNA sequence: TGTGCCAGCAGCCTTATCCAGAGCGCGGGCGAGCAGTACTTC. Its protein is CASSLIQSAGEQYF.

The rearrangement uses TRBV27 and TRBJ2-3; 8 nucleotides agree with TRBD1. The junction had 5 bases not matched to a gene; V was cut back by 4 bases and J by 5 bases. The CDR3 extends over 14 amino acids. Germline assignment: CDR1 MNHEY and CDR2 SMNVEV (reference sequence). The CDR3 loop reads CASSSDREQDTQYF. CDR3 sequence (DNA): TGTGCCAGCAGTTCGGACAGGGAGCAAGATACGCAGTATTTT.

The CDR3 is CASSQDAQGNNEQFF. CDR3 bases: TGCGCCAGCAGCCAAGATGCGCAGGGGAACAATGAGCAGTTCTTC. The chain links TRBV4-3 to TRBJ2-1; a weak D match, TRBD1 (6 bases). There are 15 residues in the CDR3. V was trimmed by 0 bases and J by 5 bases, leaving 11 bases between them. Germline CDR1 LGHNA, CDR2 YSLEER.

The CDR3 loop reads CAISEEFFGTGDDETQYF. CDR3 coding DNA: TGTGCCATCAGTGAGGAGTTCTTTGGGACAGGGGATGATGAGACCCAGTACTTC. This chain links TRBV10-3 with TRBJ2-5; 10 bases align to TRBD1. In germline, CDR1 is ENHRY, CDR2 SYGVKD. Trimming cost V 2 bases and J 5 bases; bases outside gene matches: 14. This CDR3 has 18 amino acids.

The J gene is TRBJ1-5, the V gene TRBV7-2; 8 positions agree with TRBD1. Looked up from germline, CDR1 is SGHTA and CDR2 is FQGNSA. The length of the CDR3 is 14 residues. The ends lost 4 bases at V and 3 bases at J; junction bases unmatched: 2. CDR3 residues: CASSSGGINQPQHF. CDR3 DNA: TGTGCCAGCAGCTCAGGGGGCATCAATCAGCCCCAGCATTTT.

This chain connects TRBV14 to TRBJ2-2, with a possible D match to TRBD2 (7 bases). V lost 1 base, J lost 15 bases, and 21 bases lay in between. The CDR3 spans 15 residues. CDR1 SGHDN and CDR2 FVKESK come from the germline V gene. The CDR3 DNA follows: TGTGCCAGCAGCCAAGGCGGGGGCCTACGCGGGACGTTGTTTTTT. Translated, it gives CASSQGGGLRGTLFF.

Only one count was recorded for this clone. The gene calls are TRBV19 and TRBJ2-5; D might be TRBD2 (5 bases). This CDR3 has 14 residues. Germline assignment: CDR1 LNHDA and CDR2 SQIVND (reference sequence). V lost 5 bases and J 4 bases, leaving 14 bases between the germline ends. CDR3 residues: CASSGGGFPETQYF. The CDR3 DNA reads TGTGCCAGTAGTGGAGGCGGGTTCCCAGAGACCCAGTACTTC.

The sample holds a few counts of this clone. The V and J genes are TRBV13 and TRBJ2-7; 7 bases agree with TRBD1. CDR1 PRHDT and CDR2 FYEKMQ come from the germline V gene (reference sequence). The CDR3 runs to 14 residues. V lost 4 bases to trimming and J lost 6 bases; unmatched junction nucleotides: 9. In DNA, the CDR3 is TGTGCCAGCAGCTCAGGGACAGAGAACAGCGAGCAGTACTTC. Translating it yields CASSSGTENSEQYF.

The V call is TRBV5-1, the J call TRBJ2-2; a weak D match, TRBD1 (5 bases). The CDR3 loop spans 15 amino acids. V was trimmed by 0 bases and J by 2 bases, leaving 8 bases between them. Per germline, CDR1 SGHRS and CDR2 YFSETQ. CDR3 protein: CASSLAQGNTGELFF. CDR3 in DNA: TGCGCCAGCAGCTTGGCCCAGGGAAACACCGGGGAGCTGTTTTTT.

Only a few counts were recorded for this clone. This rearrangement joins TRBV7-2 to TRBJ2-3, with TRBD2 matching over 11 bases. CDR1 is SGHTA and CDR2 is FQGNSA in the germline V gene. The CDR3 sequence is 14 residues long. The V gene end was trimmed by 5 bases and the J gene end by 6 bases; junction bases not matched to a gene: 4. The CDR3 DNA sequence: TGTGCCAGCAGCCCCCGACTAGCGGGGGATACGCAGTATTTT. Residues: CASSPRLAGDTQYF.

This sequence joins TRBV6-1 and TRBJ2-1, with D hard to call. The CDR3 runs 13 residues. Germline CDR1 reads MNHNS; CDR2 reads SASEGT. Trimming cost V 2 bases and J 5 bases, with 7 bases left between them. CDR3 in DNA: TGTGCCAGCAGTGAATCCCTAGACAATGAGCAGTTCTTC. Amino acid sequence: CASSESLDNEQFF.

CDR3 loop: CASSPRTSENYNEQFF. The CDR3 nucleotides are TGTGCCAGCAGCCCCCGGACTAGCGAGAACTACAATGAGCAGTTCTTC. The V gene is TRBV11-3, the J gene TRBJ2-1; 9 nucleotides agree with TRBD2. CDR3 length: 16 residues. Trimming took 5 bases from V and 3 from J; bases not matched to a gene: 8. Per germline, CDR1 SGHNT and CDR2 YENEEA.

This clone was found a few times. The V call is TRBV4-3, the J call TRBJ1-4; no clear D. Trimming stripped 4 bases from V and 4 bases from J, with 7 bases between. Germline CDR1 reads LGHNA; CDR2 reads YSLEER. The CDR3 loop spans 13 amino acids. The CDR3 sequence is CASSLESNEKLFF. Here the CDR3 DNA reads TGCGCCAGCAGCCTCGAGAGTAATGAAAAACTGTTTTTT.

This clone was recorded a few times. The CDR3 loop is CASSLEAGRPETQYF. CDR3 sequence (DNA): TGTGCCAGCAGCTTGGAGGCGGGGCGGCCGGAGACCCAGTACTTC. V is TRBV5-6 and J is TRBJ2-5; TRBD2 might be the D (6 bases). The CDR3 has 15 residues. CDR1 and CDR2 from the germline V gene are SGHDT and YYEEEE. V gave up 0 bases and J gave up 5 bases, with 14 bases separating them.

CDR3 DNA sequence: TGTGCCAGCAGCTTTGCCGGACAGGGGTACGAGCAGTACTTC. It yields the protein CASSFAGQGYEQYF. The V call is TRBV7-2, the J call TRBJ2-7; TRBD1 matches at 9 bases. Germline V gene data show CDR1 as SGHTA and CDR2 as FQGNSA. V trimming: 3 bases; J trimming: 4 bases; junction bases outside the gene matches: 4. This CDR3 region has 14 residues.